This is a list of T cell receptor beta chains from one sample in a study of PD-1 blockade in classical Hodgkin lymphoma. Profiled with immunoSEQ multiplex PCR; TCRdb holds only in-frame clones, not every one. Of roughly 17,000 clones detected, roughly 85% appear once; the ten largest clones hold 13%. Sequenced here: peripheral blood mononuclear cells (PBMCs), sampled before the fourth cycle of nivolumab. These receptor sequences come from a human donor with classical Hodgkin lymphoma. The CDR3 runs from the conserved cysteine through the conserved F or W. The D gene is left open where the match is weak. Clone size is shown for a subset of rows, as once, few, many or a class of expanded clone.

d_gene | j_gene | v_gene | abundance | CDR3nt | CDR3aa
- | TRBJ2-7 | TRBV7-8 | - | TGTGCCAGCAGCTTAATGGGTCAGAGCTCCTACGAGCAGTACTTC | CASSLMGQSSYEQYF
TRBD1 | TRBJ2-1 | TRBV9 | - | TGTGCCAGCAGAGGCGGGACAGGGGGAAGGAATGAGCAGTTCTTC | CASRGGTGGRNEQFF
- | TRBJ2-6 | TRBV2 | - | TGTGCCAGCCGTGGACTAACAGTTGGTGGGGCCAACGTCCTGACTTTC | CASRGLTVGGANVLTF
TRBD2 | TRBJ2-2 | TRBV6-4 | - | TGTGCCAGCAGTCTCATCCCGACTAGCGGGGGGGCGCCCGGGGAGCTGTTTTTT | CASSLIPTSGGAPGELFF
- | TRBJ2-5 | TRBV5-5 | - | TGTGCCAGCACCGACCAAGTGGGCAGTCAAGAGACCCAGTACTTC | CASTDQVGSQETQYF
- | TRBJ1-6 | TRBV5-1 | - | TGCGCCAGCAGCTTGGAGACGGGTTCACCCCTCCACTTT | CASSLETGSPLHF
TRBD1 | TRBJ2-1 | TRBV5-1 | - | TGCGCCAGCAGCTTGGAGTGGACAGGGTTAGGCAATGAGCAGTTCTTC | CASSLEWTGLGNEQFF
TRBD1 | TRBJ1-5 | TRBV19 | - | TGTGCCAGCAGGGGGACAGGGTCGAGCAATCAGCCCCAGCATTTT | CASRGTGSSNQPQHF
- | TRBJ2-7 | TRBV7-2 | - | TGTGCCAGCAGCTCCGGTGGGAAGCGACCCGAGCAGTACTTC | CASSSGGKRPEQYF
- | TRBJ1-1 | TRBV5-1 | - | TGCGCCAGCAGATTACAGGGCCCGAACACTGAAGCTTTCTTT | CASRLQGPNTEAFF
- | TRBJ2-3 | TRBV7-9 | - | TGTGCCAGCAGCTTAGAGGCCCTTGGGACAGATACGCAGTATTTT | CASSLEALGTDTQYF
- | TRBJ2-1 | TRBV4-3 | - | TGCGCCAGCAGCCAAGTAGCAGGTAGTGGAAATGAGCAGTTCTTC | CASSQVAGSGNEQFF
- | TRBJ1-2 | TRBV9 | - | TGTGCCAGCAGTCCCGGGCACCTGATGGGTGGCTACACCTTC | CASSPGHLMGGYTF
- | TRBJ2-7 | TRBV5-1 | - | TGCGCCAGCAGCACGGACACTACACCTTACGAGCAGTACTTC | CASSTDTTPYEQYF
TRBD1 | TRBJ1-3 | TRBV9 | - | TGTGCCAGCAGCGTAGAAGGGACAGGGGTAGGAAACACCATATATTTT | CASSVEGTGVGNTIYF
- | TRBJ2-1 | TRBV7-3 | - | TGTGCCAGCAGCCAGAGATTTGGCAATGAGCAGTTCTTC | CASSQRFGNEQFF
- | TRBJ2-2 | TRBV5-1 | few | TGCGCCAGCAGCTTGCAGGGAGGCCTCAACCAGTACGGGGAGCTGTTTTTT | CASSLQGGLNQYGELFF
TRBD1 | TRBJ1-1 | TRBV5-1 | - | TGCGCCAGCAACTCGGGACAGGGGTTCACTGAAGCTTTCTTT | CASNSGQGFTEAFF
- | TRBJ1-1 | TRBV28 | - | TGTGCCAGCAGTAGTGGGACGGTGAACACTGAAGCTTTCTTT | CASSSGTVNTEAFF
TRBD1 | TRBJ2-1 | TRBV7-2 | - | TGTGCCAGCAGCTCAGCGGACAGGGTACCCTACAATGAGCAGTTCTTC | CASSSADRVPYNEQFF
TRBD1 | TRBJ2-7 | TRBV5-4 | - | TGTGCCAGCAGCTTCGGGGACAGGGAGGGCGAGCAGTACTTC | CASSFGDREGEQYF
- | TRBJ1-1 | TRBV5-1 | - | TGCGCCAGCAGCTTGGAAGCAGGGGAGGGCACTGAAGCTTTCTTT | CASSLEAGEGTEAFF
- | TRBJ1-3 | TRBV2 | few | TGTGCCAGCAGGGGCTCAGCGTCTGGAAACACCATATATTTT | CASRGSASGNTIYF
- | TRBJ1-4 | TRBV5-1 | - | TGCGCCAGCAGCTACTCCGGAACAGGGAGGGAAAAACTGTTTTTT | CASSYSGTGREKLFF
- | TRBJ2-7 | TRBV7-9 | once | TGTGCCAGCAGCTTAACCTACGAGCAGTACTTC | CASSLTYEQYF
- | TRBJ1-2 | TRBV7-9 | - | TGTGCCAGCAGCTTAAGAGGGGATTATGGCTACACCTTC | CASSLRGDYGYTF
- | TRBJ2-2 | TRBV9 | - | TGTGCCAGCAGCGTAGATCCCGGGGAGCTGTTTTTT | CASSVDPGELFF